Following are 18 T cell receptor beta chains from one sample sequenced in a study of response to subunit inactivated influenza vaccine. TCRdb re-derived calls from the RT-PCR reads in MiXCR, one entry per CDR3 protein. The sample includes almost 600,000 distinct CDR3 sequences, roughly 15% of them seen just once. The specimen was PBMCs from blood, collected about 13 days after vaccination. These receptor sequences come from a man in his fifties or sixties who received an inactivated influenza vaccine.

This clonotype was counted between two and nine times. The chain recombines TRBV15 with TRBJ2-1, with D unresolved. The CDR3 covers 12 residues. V was cut by 2 bases and J by 5 bases, with 4 bases left in between. Germline loops: CDR1 LNHNV, CDR2 YYDKDF (reference sequence). CDR3 residues: CATSRINNEQFF. The CDR3 nucleotides read TGTGCCACCAGCAGAATAAACAATGAGCAGTTCTTC. The variable domain in full, completed from reference TRBV15 and TRBJ2-1, reads DAMVIQNPRYQVTQFGKPVTLSCSQTLNHNVMYWYQQKSSQAPKLLFHYYDKDFNNEADTPDNFQSRRPNTSFCFLDIRSPGLGDTAMYLCATSRINNEQFFGPGTRLTVL.

The J gene is TRBJ1-1, the V gene TRBV7-9; D unresolved. CDR1 and CDR2 (germline): SEHNR, FQNEAQ (reference sequence). This CDR3 spans 11 amino acids. V was shortened by 5 bases and J by 8 bases, with 9 bases between the two germline ends. CDR3 sequence (DNA): TGTGCCAGCAGCCTCCGGGTAGAAGCTTTCTTT. It encodes CASSLRVEAFF.

The chain joins TRBV6-5 to TRBJ1-4, with 10 bases fitting TRBD1. CDR1 is MNHEY, CDR2 SVGAGI, per germline. The CDR3 is made up of 14 amino acids. With 4 bases clipped from V and 7 bases from J, the junction kept 3 bases outside the gene matches. CDR3 bases: TGTGCCAGCAGTTCCGGGACAGGGGCTGAAAAACTGTTTTTT. Residues: CASSSGTGAEKLFF.

The CDR3 loop reads CASSQDRAGGYQPQHF. Here the CDR3 DNA reads TGTGCCAGCAGCCAAGATAGGGCAGGGGGGTATCAGCCCCAGCATTTT. V usage is TRBV4-2 and J usage is TRBJ1-5, with 7 bases that match TRBD1. The CDR3 is 16 amino acids. Germline V gives CDR1 LGHNA, CDR2 YNFKEQ. With 0 bases clipped from V and 5 bases from J, the junction kept 7 bases outside the gene matches.

This clonotype was found once. A much larger clone differs by one base, so this may be a read error. The chain employs TRBV5-1 and TRBJ2-3; D is possibly TRBD2 (5 bases). CDR3 size: 14 residues. From germline, CDR1 is SGHRS and CDR2 YFSETQ. V gave up 7 bases and J gave up 2 bases, with 14 bases separating them. CDR3 residues: CASSTAEYTDTQYF. DNA of the CDR3: TGCGCCAGCTCCACAGCGGAGTACACAGATACGCAGTATTTT.

Only a few counts were recorded for this clonotype. The rearrangement joins TRBV4-3 to TRBJ2-7; 11 positions match TRBD1. Germline loops: CDR1 LGHNA, CDR2 YSLEER. V dropped 0 bases and J dropped 3; count of bases not matched to a gene: 4. The CDR3 is 16 residues long. CDR3 in DNA: TGCGCCAGCAGCCAAGAGACCGGGACAGGGGGCTACGAGCAGTACTTC. Encoded protein: CASSQETGTGGYEQYF.

The CDR3 here is CASSPLGTSSYQETQYF. In nucleotides, the CDR3 is TGCGCCAGCAGCCCTCTCGGGACTAGCAGTTACCAAGAGACCCAGTACTTC. V gene TRBV5-1 combines with J gene TRBJ2-5; TRBD2 aligns across 9 bases. The length of the CDR3 is 17 residues. V lost 4 bases, J lost 0 bases, and 10 bases stayed unmatched. Germline assignment: CDR1 SGHRS and CDR2 YFSETQ.

The chain combines TRBV5-1 with TRBJ2-7; tentative D call: TRBD1 (6 bases). Between the trimmed V and J ends, which lost 4 bases and 7 bases, there was a span of 15 bases. The length of the CDR3 is 13 residues. Germline V gene sequence: CDR1 SGHRS, CDR2 YFSETQ. The CDR3 bases are TGCGCCAGCAGCCCAAGACAGGCCGAAGAGCAGTACTTC. It encodes CASSPRQAEEQYF.

This clonotype was detected only once. CDR3 sequence (DNA): TGCAGCGTTGAAGAGTACAACTATGGCTACACCTTC. It yields the protein CSVEEYNYGYTF. The genes are TRBV29-1 and TRBJ1-2; D is undetermined. The CDR3 is 12 amino acids. Trimming cost V 0 bases and J 2 bases, with 4 bases left between them. Germline V gene lookup returns CDR1 SQVTM and CDR2 ANQGSEA.

V is TRBV7-2 and J is TRBJ1-6; the D is unclear. Germline lookup yields CDR1 SGHTA and CDR2 FQGNSA. The length of the CDR3 is 15 residues. The V end was cut by 3 bases, the J end by 8 bases, with 14 bases between. In DNA form, the CDR3 reads TGTGCCAGCAGCTTCCGGGAGGCTGGCTATTCACCCCTCCACTTT. It specifies CASSFREAGYSPLHF.

This clonotype was recorded a few times. This chain links TRBV6-1 with TRBJ2-7, with D possibly matching TRBD2 (6 bases). Trimming cost V 6 bases and J 6 bases, with 18 bases left between them. The germline V gene encodes CDR1 MNHNS and CDR2 SASEGT. There are 14 residues in the CDR3. CDR3 coding DNA: TGTGCCAGCAGCCCAAAAAGGGGACTGGTCGAGCAGTACTTC. It yields the protein CASSPKRGLVEQYF.

This clonotype showed up just a few times. The J gene is TRBJ2-5, the V gene TRBV20-1; TRBD1 might be the D (5 bases). CDR1 DFQATT and CDR2 SNEGSKA come from the germline V gene (reference sequence). This CDR3 comprises 13 residues. Written as DNA, the CDR3 is TGCAGCAGGGCTGCCACCGCGGTAGAGACCCAGTACTTC. Translating gives CSRAATAVETQYF.

The chain uses TRBV6-2 or TRBV6-3 and TRBJ2-1, with TRBD2 matching 8 bases. Trimming at V came to 2 bases and at J to 5 bases, leaving 8 bases not matched to a gene. This CDR3 spans 16 amino acids. CDR1 is MNHEY, CDR2 SVGEGT, per germline. The DNA of the CDR3 is TGTGCCAGCAGTTACCTTAGCGGGACCCGGGACAATGAGCAGTTCTTC. It codes for CASSYLSGTRDNEQFF.

This clonotype turned up a few times. This rearrangement joins TRBV11-2 to TRBJ2-2; D unresolved. Germline V lookup: CDR1 SGHAT, CDR2 FQNNGV. V was trimmed by 0 bases and J by 6 bases, leaving 8 bases between them. The CDR3 covers 14 residues. In nucleotides, the CDR3 is TGTGCCAGCAGCTTAGATCTGTACTCCGGGGAGCTGTTTTTT. As protein: CASSLDLYSGELFF.

This rearrangement joins TRBV29-1 to TRBJ2-7; weak D call: TRBD1 (6 bases). The CDR3 covers 11 residues. V was pared by 4 bases and J by 4 bases, with 8 bases between. Per germline, CDR1 SQVTM and CDR2 ANQGSEA. The chain's CDR3 is CSVVQGYEQYF. The CDR3, as DNA: TGCAGCGTTGTTCAGGGGTACGAGCAGTACTTC.

V is TRBV7-9 and J is TRBJ1-3; tentatively, D is TRBD1 (6 bases). Trimming took 4 bases from V and 1 from J, leaving 11 bases between them. The CDR3 extends over 15 amino acids. Germline-derived CDR1 and CDR2 are SEHNR and FQNEAQ (reference sequence). CDR3 residues: CASSWTAQSGNTIYF. CDR3 DNA: TGTGCCAGCAGCTGGACAGCCCAATCTGGAAACACCATATATTTT.

This clonotype was recorded many times. V and J are TRBV12-3 or TRBV12-4 and TRBJ2-1; 8 bases match TRBD2. Trimming removed 5 bases from V and 3 bases from J; junction bases left unmatched: 6. The CDR3 totals 15 residues. CDR3 nucleotide sequence: TGTGCCAGCAGTCATAGCGGGGTGGGCTACAATGAGCAGTTCTTC. Translated: CASSHSGVGYNEQFF.

This clonotype was recorded a few times. V and J are TRBV28 and TRBJ1-4, with TRBD1 as a possible D gene (5 bases). Germline V gene lookup returns CDR1 MDHEN and CDR2 SYDVKM. V was clipped by 3 bases and J by 8 bases, with 16 bases between them. The CDR3 sequence is 15 residues long. CDR3 in DNA: TGTGCCAGCAGTTTTGAAGGGGTGCGCGGCGAAAAACTGTTTTTT. Its translation is CASSFEGVRGEKLFF.